Listed here are 21 T cell receptor beta chains from one sample, sequenced in a study of T cell responses to AZD1222 COVID-19 vaccine. Libraries were prepared by immunoSEQ multiplex PCR; TCRdb keeps only in-frame clonotypes and omits some of them. The sample comprises 95,000 to 150,000 clones, around 93% of which are singletons, and 11% to 15% rests with the top ten. Here the sequenced sample was peripheral blood, taken on day 0 of AZD1222 vaccination. Source of these receptors: an adult in good health.

This clone was recorded once. The chain employs TRBV24-1 and TRBJ2-2; TRBD1 agrees at 10 bases. Germline V gene data show CDR1 as KGHDR and CDR2 as SFDVKD. This CDR3 is built from 16 residues. V shed 3 bases and J 4 bases; nucleotides not matched to a gene: 4. CDR3 coding DNA: TGTGCCACCAGTGATAGGGGACAGGGGATCACCGGGGAGCTGTTTTTT. Translation: CATSDRGQGITGELFF.

This sequence joins TRBV28 and TRBJ1-2, with TRBD1 as a possible D gene (5 bases). This CDR3 spans 15 amino acids. Trimming took off 2 bases at V and 2 bases at J, with 12 bases between the two ends. The germline V gene has CDR1 MDHEN and CDR2 SYDVKM. DNA for the CDR3: TGTGCCAGCAGTTTAGGGGCAGAGCCCAACTATGGCTACACCTTC. It translates to CASSLGAEPNYGYTF.

The chain links TRBV7-9 to TRBJ2-2, with no clear D. The CDR3 is made up of 15 amino acids. V shed 2 bases and J shed 0 bases, with 7 bases lying between them. In germline, CDR1 is SEHNR, CDR2 FQNEAQ (reference sequence). The CDR3 region is CASSLKYANTGELFF. In DNA form, the CDR3 reads TGTGCCAGCAGCTTAAAATACGCGAACACCGGGGAGCTGTTTTTT.

The chain carries TRBV27 and TRBJ2-2, with D tentatively TRBD1 (6 bases). Germline V gene data show CDR1 as MNHEY and CDR2 as SMNVEV (reference sequence). V dropped 5 bases and J dropped 8 bases, with 15 bases sitting between them. This CDR3 is 14 amino acids long. CDR3 residues: CASSIQGGSGELFF. DNA for the CDR3: TGTGCCAGCAGTATCCAAGGGGGTTCGGGGGAGCTGTTTTTT.

For the CDR3, the DNA is TGCGCCAGCAGCTTGGTTCTAGCGAAGGGCCATAATGAGCAGTTCTTC. This encodes CASSLVLAKGHNEQFF. The chain combines TRBV5-1 with TRBJ2-1, with a tentative D call TRBD2 (6 bases). The V and J ends lost 0 bases and 7 bases respectively, with 17 bases between them. The CDR3 extends over 16 amino acids. Germline V lookup: CDR1 SGHRS, CDR2 YFSETQ. The variable domain in full, completed from reference TRBV5-1 and TRBJ2-1, reads KAGVTQTPRYLIKTRGQQVTLSCSPISGHRSVSWYQQTPGQGLQFLFEYFSETQRNKGNFPGRFSGRQFSNSRSEMNVSTLELGDSALYLCASSLVLAKGHNEQFFGPGTRLTVL.

The V call is TRBV6-5, the J call TRBJ1-1; weak D call: TRBD1 (5 bases). This CDR3 spans 14 amino acids. Germline V CDR1 and CDR2: MNHEY, SVGAGI. V shed 7 bases and J shed 7 bases, with 19 bases lying between them. This CDR3 is CASKPLGATLEAFF. For the CDR3, the DNA is TGTGCCAGCAAACCCCTAGGGGCCACACTTGAAGCTTTCTTT.

Concerning this clone: A much larger clone is a single base away; this may be a read error. The chain is built from TRBV7-2 and TRBJ2-7; D uncertain. Germline CDR1 SGHTA, CDR2 FQGNSA. V was cut by 2 bases and J by 2 bases, with 1 base left in between. This CDR3 comprises 11 residues. CDR3 nucleotide sequence: TGTGCCAGCAGCTTAACCTACGAGCAGTACTTC. It translates to CASSLTYEQYF.

The rearrangement links TRBV19 to TRBJ1-2, with 12 positions matching TRBD1. The germline gives CDR1 LNHDA, CDR2 SQIVND (reference sequence). Trimming removed 3 bases from V and 7 bases from J; junction bases left unmatched: 9. The length of the CDR3 is 16 residues. The CDR3 sequence: CASSMAPGQGASGYTF. In nucleotides, the CDR3 is TGTGCCAGTAGTATGGCCCCGGGACAGGGGGCGAGTGGCTACACCTTC.

This chain links TRBV5-8 with TRBJ2-6; 8 positions agree with TRBD1. There are 18 residues in the CDR3. The germline CDR1 and CDR2 sequences are SGHTS and YDEGEE. Losses at the gene ends were 4 bases for V and 1 base for J; bases not matched to a gene: 10. The CDR3 sequence is CASSPGQGYLSGANVLTF. The CDR3 nucleotides read TGTGCCAGCAGCCCCGGACAGGGTTACCTTTCTGGGGCCAACGTCCTGACTTTC.

The V call is TRBV9, the J call TRBJ1-4; 12 bases agree with TRBD1. The V and J ends lost 5 bases and 6 bases, in that order; junction bases with no gene match: 2. This CDR3 spans 14 amino acids. Germline assignment: CDR1 SGDLS and CDR2 YYNGEE. The CDR3 DNA reads TGTGCCAGCAGGGGGACAGGGGGCTATGAAAAACTGTTTTTT. Translated, it gives CASRGTGGYEKLFF.

V usage is TRBV7-9 and J usage is TRBJ1-1; D unclear. Trimming took off 5 bases at V and 0 bases at J, with 13 bases between the two ends. Germline CDR1 SEHNR, CDR2 FQNEAQ (reference sequence). This CDR3 spans 15 amino acids. The CDR3 DNA is TGTGCCAGCAGCCCTGGGATGTGGGTGAACACTGAAGCTTTCTTT. It codes for CASSPGMWVNTEAFF. Based on the CDR3 plus reference TRBV7-9 and TRBJ1-1, the full variable domain is DTGVSQNPRHKITKRGQNVTFRCDPISEHNRLYWYRQTLGQGPEFLTYFQNEAQLEKSRLLSDRFSAERPKGSFSTLEIQRTEQGDSAMYLCASSPGMWVNTEAFFGQGTRLTVV.

The chain is built from TRBV4-1 and TRBJ1-1, with unresolved D. CDR1 and CDR2 (germline): MGHRA, YSYEKL. Trimming took 0 bases from V and 3 from J, leaving 5 bases between them. The CDR3 runs 13 residues. The CDR3, as DNA: TGCGCCAGCAGCCAAGAGCATCACACTGAAGCTTTCTTT. Residues: CASSQEHHTEAFF.

The chain links TRBV5-1 to TRBJ1-1; tentatively, D is TRBD1 (5 bases). CDR1 and CDR2 from the germline V gene are SGHRS and YFSETQ. The V and J ends lost 8 bases and 3 bases respectively, with 20 bases between them. This CDR3 contains 15 residues. The CDR3 sequence: CASSGTPEGDTEAFF. CDR3 in DNA: TGCGCCAGTTCAGGGACCCCCGAGGGAGACACTGAAGCTTTCTTT.

The CDR3 bases are TGCGCCAGCTCCTCTGGGGGGTTCTACAATGAGCAGTTCTTC. As protein: CASSSGGFYNEQFF. The chain uses TRBV4-1 and TRBJ2-1; weak D call: TRBD2 (6 bases). Germline V lookup: CDR1 MGHRA, CDR2 YSYEKL. The V and J ends lost 8 bases and 3 bases respectively, with 14 bases between them. The CDR3 is 14 residues long.

This chain uses TRBV2 with TRBJ1-2, with D tentatively TRBD1 (5 bases). The CDR3 covers 12 residues. Germline V lookup: CDR1 SNHLY, CDR2 FYNNEI. V lost 8 bases and J lost 7, with 14 bases in between. CDR3: CASPDGGGGYTF. CDR3 bases: TGTGCCAGCCCGGACGGGGGAGGTGGCTACACCTTC.

V gene TRBV6-2 or TRBV6-3 combines with J gene TRBJ2-7, with 12 positions matching TRBD2. The V and J ends lost 6 bases and 2 bases, in that order; junction bases with no gene match: 5. Germline V gene data show CDR1 as MNHEY and CDR2 as SVGEGT. CDR3 length equals 15 residues. CDR3 loop: CASSSLAGGPYEQYF. CDR3 sequence (DNA): TGTGCCAGCAGCAGCCTAGCGGGGGGGCCCTACGAGCAGTACTTC.

The rearrangement uses TRBV27 and TRBJ1-6, with TRBD1 identical over 8 bases. The CDR3 spans 17 residues. Germline V gene data show CDR1 as MNHEY and CDR2 as SMNVEV (reference sequence). After removal of 3 bases from V and 6 bases from J, the junction contained 10 bases not matched to a gene. The CDR3 region is CASSLAGRTGTNSPLHF. CDR3 in DNA: TGTGCCAGCAGTTTGGCTGGTCGGACAGGGACTAATTCACCCCTCCACTTT.

This clone was found a few times. The V gene is TRBV24-1, the J gene TRBJ2-3; 12 bases match TRBD2. CDR3 size: 16 residues. After removal of 2 bases from V and 6 bases from J, the junction contained 5 bases not matched to a gene. Looked up from germline, CDR1 is KGHDR and CDR2 is SFDVKD. CDR3 in amino acids: CATSDSTSGGPDTQYF. The CDR3 bases are TGTGCCACCAGTGATTCGACTAGCGGGGGCCCCGATACGCAGTATTTT.

J is TRBJ2-1 and V is TRBV19; maybe TRBD1 (5 bases). Germline CDR1 is LNHDA and CDR2 is SQIVND (reference sequence). The CDR3 runs 15 residues. V was clipped by 5 bases and J by 3 bases, with 14 bases between them. The CDR3 nucleotides read TGTGCCAGTAGTGACAGCGACCCCCTCTACAATGAGCAGTTCTTC. It translates to CASSDSDPLYNEQFF.

The chain carries TRBV6-5 and TRBJ2-7; a possible D gene is TRBD2 (7 bases). The germline gives CDR1 MNHEY, CDR2 SVGAGI. The CDR3 is 14 residues long. The V gene lost 3 bases and the J gene lost 7 bases, with 16 bases spanning the gap. As DNA, the CDR3 is TGTGCCAGCAGTTATGGACAGCGGGGCGGTGAGCAGTACTTC. Protein: CASSYGQRGGEQYF.

The chain links TRBV3-1 (or the pseudogene TRBV3-2) to TRBJ2-7; no reliable D call. Germline lookup yields CDR1 LGHDT and CDR2 YNNKEL (reference sequence). CDR3 size: 15 residues. Trimming removed 3 bases at V and 6 bases at J, with 18 bases between. DNA of the CDR3: TGTGCCAGCAGCCACGTCGAGCGAGGCCGCGGCGAGCAGTACTTC. Translating gives CASSHVERGRGEQYF.